A single sample gave rise to the 22 T cell receptor beta chains below, sequenced in a study of shared clonotypes between healthy human individuals. Assay: immunoSEQ multiplex PCR; the TCRdb copy retains only in-frame clones and omits some. The data show over 2 million clones, 95% seen once. The specimen was naive CD4+ T cells sorted from blood. Sample subset: CD45RA+ positively selected. All receptors come from a man aged 18 to 35 in good health.

V gene TRBV6-5 combines with J gene TRBJ2-7, with unresolved D. This CDR3 is 15 amino acids long. Per the germline V gene, CDR1 is MNHEY and CDR2 is SVGAGI. Trimming stripped 5 bases from V and 3 bases from J, with 17 bases between. The CDR3 DNA reads TGTGCCAGCAGTCTCGGGCGGTCGGGCCTCTACGAGCAGTACTTC. It codes for CASSLGRSGLYEQYF.

The chain carries TRBV29-1 and TRBJ2-7; D is ambiguous. Germline CDR1 is SQVTM and CDR2 is ANQGSEA. The CDR3 spans 13 residues. The germline V and J ends were trimmed by 0 bases and 2 bases, with 8 bases remaining between them. The CDR3 DNA reads TGCAGCGTTGAAGATATGAATACCTACGAGCAGTACTTC. It specifies CSVEDMNTYEQYF.

The V call is TRBV7-8, the J call TRBJ1-3; D is unclear. This CDR3 spans 14 amino acids. From germline, CDR1 is SGHVS and CDR2 FQNEAQ. Trimming took 1 base from V and 3 from J, leaving 7 bases between them. The CDR3 spells CASSLVSFGNTIYF. CDR3 bases: TGTGCCAGCAGCTTAGTATCGTTTGGAAACACCATATATTTT.

This chain connects TRBV30 to TRBJ2-2, with D maybe TRBD2 (6 bases). The V gene lost 0 bases and the J gene lost 1 base, with 9 bases spanning the gap. The CDR3 spans 15 residues. Germline assignment: CDR1 GTSNPN and CDR2 SVGIG (reference sequence). CDR3 in DNA: TGTGCCTGGAGTGTAGGGACTTGGAACACCGGGGAGCTGTTTTTT. It is translated as CAWSVGTWNTGELFF.

J is TRBJ2-7 and V is TRBV28; 7 bases fit TRBD2. Germline CDR1 MDHEN, CDR2 SYDVKM. The trim removed 3 bases at V and 0 bases at J, leaving 5 bases unmatched. The CDR3 loop spans 15 amino acids. The CDR3 protein is CASSLGGTISYEQYF. DNA of the CDR3: TGTGCCAGCAGTTTGGGGGGGACGATCTCCTACGAGCAGTACTTC.

The CDR3 DNA reads TGTGCCAGCAGCTTAGCCGGGCGGGGGGGTTACAATGAGCAGTTCTTC. Protein: CASSLAGRGGYNEQFF. This chain connects TRBV11-2 to TRBJ2-1; 9 bases align to TRBD2. The junction had 5 bases not matched to a gene; V was cut back by 1 base and J by 4 bases. CDR3 size: 16 residues. Germline loops: CDR1 SGHAT, CDR2 FQNNGV.

The genes are TRBV28 and TRBJ2-5; the D is unclear. V lost 3 bases and J 2 bases, leaving 16 bases between the germline ends. This CDR3 is built from 16 residues. The germline V gene has CDR1 MDHEN and CDR2 SYDVKM. In nucleotides, the CDR3 is TGTGCCAGCAGTTTCCGGGTCGGGCCAGCACAAGAGACCCAGTACTTC. Translating gives CASSFRVGPAQETQYF.

J is TRBJ2-7 and V is TRBV6-5, with 9 bases identical to TRBD1. This CDR3 region has 15 residues. Germline V gene data show CDR1 as MNHEY and CDR2 as SVGAGI. With V trimmed by 2 bases and J by 7 bases, 9 bases remained unmatched. DNA of the CDR3: TGTGCCAGCAGTTACCTCGGGACAGGGCTCTGGGAGCAGTACTTC. This encodes CASSYLGTGLWEQYF.

V and J are TRBV6-1 and TRBJ1-6, with a tentative D call TRBD1 (5 bases). Germline CDR1 MNHNS, CDR2 SASEGT. CDR3 length: 15 amino acids. Trimming took 1 base from V and 10 from J, leaving 14 bases between them. Written as DNA, the CDR3 is TGTGCCAGCAGTGAAGGAAGAGGGGCTCGCTCACCCCTCCACTTT. Its protein product is CASSEGRGARSPLHF.

Turning to this clone: Other DNA sequences in the same sample also yield this CDR3. This rearrangement joins TRBV19 to TRBJ1-1; unclear D gene. This CDR3 has 13 amino acids. Germline-derived CDR1 and CDR2 are LNHDA and SQIVND (reference sequence). The V end was cut by 2 bases, the J end by 1 base, with 5 bases between. This CDR3 reads CASSIRENTEAFF. DNA for the CDR3: TGTGCCAGTAGTATAAGGGAGAACACTGAAGCTTTCTTT.

V and J are TRBV10-1 and TRBJ2-7; D is possibly TRBD1 or TRBD2 (5 bases each). V lost 6 bases and J 7 bases, leaving 16 bases between the germline ends. Per the germline V gene, CDR1 is WNHNN and CDR2 is SYGVQD (reference sequence). The CDR3 spans 13 residues. The CDR3 DNA reads TGCGCCAGCAGCCCCGGGGCAGGGCGAGAGCAGTACTTC. It is translated as CASSPGAGREQYF.

J is TRBJ2-5 and V is TRBV7-2, with D perhaps given as TRBD1 or TRBD2 (5 bases each). V was shortened by 5 bases and J by 2 bases, with 12 bases between the two germline ends. This CDR3 has 14 amino acids. CDR1 is SGHTA and CDR2 is FQGNSA in the germline V gene. The CDR3 is CASSVGTDQETQYF. Written as DNA, the CDR3 is TGTGCCAGCAGCGTGGGGACGGATCAAGAGACCCAGTACTTC.

The chain is built from TRBV14 and TRBJ2-7; D remains unclear. V gave up 3 bases and J gave up 6 bases, with 3 bases separating them. Per the germline V gene, CDR1 is SGHDN and CDR2 is FVKESK. There are 10 residues in the CDR3. CDR3 in DNA: TGTGCCAGCAGCCATCCCGAGCAGTACTTC. It codes for CASSHPEQYF. Complete variable domain (other parts from reference TRBV14 and TRBJ2-7): EAGVTQFPSHSVIEKGQTVTLRCDPISGHDNLYWYRRVMGKEIKFLLHFVKESKQDESGMPNNRFLAERTGGTYSTLKVQPAELEDSGVYFCASSHPEQYFGPGTRLTVT.

The V call is TRBV2, the J call TRBJ1-1; D not resolved. Looked up from germline, CDR1 is SNHLY and CDR2 is FYNNEI. The CDR3 has 13 amino acids. The V end lost 6 bases, the J end lost 3 bases, and 11 bases lay between the germline ends. CDR3 sequence reads: CASSGRRDTEAFF. CDR3 DNA: TGTGCCAGCAGCGGGCGGAGGGACACTGAAGCTTTCTTT.

As concerns this clone: The same CDR3 is also encoded by other DNA sequences in this sample. V usage is TRBV19 and J usage is TRBJ1-6; 8 nucleotides align to TRBD1. Germline V gene sequence: CDR1 LNHDA, CDR2 SQIVND (reference sequence). The ends lost 5 bases at V and 10 bases at J; junction bases unmatched: 7. The CDR3 is 14 residues long. The CDR3 region is CASSSDRGQSPLHF. For the CDR3, the DNA is TGTGCCAGTAGTTCCGACAGGGGCCAGTCACCCCTCCACTTT. The full variable domain, rest sourced from reference TRBV19 and TRBJ1-6, is DGGITQSPKYLFRKEGQNVTLSCEQNLNHDAMYWYRQDPGQGLRLIYYSQIVNDFQKGDIAEGYSVSREKKESFPLTVTSAQKNPTAFYLCASSSDRGQSPLHFGNGTRLTVT.

The rearrangement uses TRBV5-5 and TRBJ2-3, with 7 bases identical to TRBD1. The CDR3 covers 14 residues. CDR1 and CDR2 (germline): SGHKS, YYEKEE (reference sequence). The trim removed 3 bases at V and 1 base at J, leaving 2 bases unmatched. Here the CDR3 reads CASSYGQGTDTQYF. The DNA of the CDR3 is TGTGCCAGCAGCTATGGACAGGGCACAGATACGCAGTATTTT.

V is TRBV19 and J is TRBJ1-1, with TRBD1 matching 8 bases. V shed 5 bases, J shed 4 bases, and the junction held 6 bases outside the gene matches. The CDR3 is 14 residues long. Germline CDR1 reads LNHDA; CDR2 reads SQIVND (reference sequence). CDR3 DNA: TGTGCCAGTAGTGTACGACAGGGGAGCACTGAAGCTTTCTTT. This sequence encodes CASSVRQGSTEAFF.

The chain is built from TRBV14 and TRBJ2-1, with D unclear. This CDR3 has 14 residues. With 1 base removed from V and 10 bases from J, the gap between germline ends came to 14 bases. The germline V gene encodes CDR1 SGHDN and CDR2 FVKESK. CDR3 protein: CASSQGVGAGEQFF. The CDR3 nucleotides read TGTGCCAGCAGCCAAGGCGTCGGAGCAGGCGAGCAGTTCTTC.

The V gene is TRBV6-5, the J gene TRBJ1-6; D remains unclear. Germline V gene lookup returns CDR1 MNHEY and CDR2 SVGAGI. Trimming pared 6 bases from V and 8 bases from J, leaving 8 bases between. The CDR3 covers 12 residues. The CDR3 sequence: CASSFFDSPLHF. For the CDR3, the DNA is TGTGCCAGCAGCTTCTTTGATTCACCCCTCCACTTT.

The CDR3 spells CASSTGTGGTDTQYF. As DNA, the CDR3 is TGTGCCAGCAGTACCGGGACAGGGGGCACAGATACGCAGTATTTT. The chain links TRBV6-5 to TRBJ2-3, with TRBD1 identical over 10 bases. Germline lookup yields CDR1 MNHEY and CDR2 SVGAGI. V shed 5 bases and J 1 base; nucleotides not matched to a gene: 3. The CDR3 is made up of 15 amino acids.

The rearrangement links TRBV6-5 to TRBJ1-2, with D hard to call. CDR1 and CDR2 (germline): MNHEY, SVGAGI. Trimming took off 4 bases at V and 8 bases at J, with 14 bases between the two ends. The CDR3 sequence is 13 residues long. In DNA form, the CDR3 reads TGTGCCAGCAGTTCCCCCCCCGGGATCGGCTACACCTTC. Translation: CASSSPPGIGYTF.

The V call is TRBV7-9, the J call TRBJ1-2; D gene ambiguous. Germline assignment: CDR1 SEHNR and CDR2 FQNEAQ (reference sequence). V dropped 3 bases and J dropped 7 bases, with 15 bases sitting between them. This CDR3 is 14 amino acids long. DNA of the CDR3: TGTGCCAGCAGCTTGCCCGGGCCAATGGGTGGCTACACCTTC. Protein: CASSLPGPMGGYTF.